This T cell receptor (beta chain) is drawn from a study of vaccination and CD4 T cells after COVID-19. Findings and limits, study-wide: With convalescent patients, a median around 86% of reactive clones emerged solely after vaccination.

With V trimmed by 5 bases and J by 0 bases, 13 bases remained unmatched. The length of the CDR3 is 20 residues. Looked up from germline, CDR1 is MDHEN and CDR2 is SYDVKM. Treatment of the sample: roughly ten-day PBMC culture with coronavirus spike peptide pools or control peptides (ViraFEST assay). Negative selection enriched CD4+ T cells from cultures at around 9 days. This clonotype was picked up one time. Its antigen is as yet unknown. An Oncomine TCR Beta short-read assay was used to sequence the DNA from cultured CD4+ T cells. TCRdb itself ran the PCR reads through MiXCR, one entry per CDR3 protein. The sample has about 20,000 distinct CDR3 sequences, roughly two fifths seen once; the top ten hold about 15%.

The chain employs TRBV28 and TRBJ2-6; 10 positions match TRBD1. The specimen was CD4+ T cells from blood, cultured in vitro. The TCR was taken from a human donor who had recovered from COVID-19. As DNA, the CDR3 is TGTGCCAGCAGTCATCAAGGGTGGGACAGGGGCCCCTCTGGGGCCAACGTCCTGACTTTC. Amino acid sequence: CASSHQGWDRGPSGANVLTF.